This entry lists 19 T cell receptor beta chains sequenced from one sample in a study of immune evolution from preneoplasia to lung adenocarcinoma. Using immunoSEQ multiplex PCR, the repertoire was profiled, and TCRdb retains in-frame clones only, with some absent. Among some 5,000 clones listed, roughly four fifths were seen once. The sample consisted of FFPE adjacent normal lung tissue. The receptors derive from a donor older than 65 with lung adenocarcinoma.

This rearrangement joins TRBV7-6 to TRBJ2-5, with D maybe TRBD2 (7 bases). This CDR3 is built from 16 residues. Germline values: CDR1 SGHVS, CDR2 FNYEAQ. Trimming left V 2 bases short and J 2 bases short, with 15 bases between. CDR3 residues: CASSLLGGATQETQYF. CDR3 in DNA: TGTGCCAGCAGCTTATTAGGGGGGGCAACTCAAGAGACCCAGTACTTC.

The J gene is TRBJ2-4, the V gene TRBV2, with 7 bases lining up with TRBD2. Trimming took 4 bases from V and 0 from J; bases not matched to a gene: 9. CDR3 length: 17 amino acids. The V gene's germline CDR1 is SNHLY and CDR2 FYNNEI. This CDR3 reads CASSGAGGTLAKNIQYF. The CDR3 DNA is TGTGCCAGCAGTGGGGCCGGGGGGACCTTAGCCAAAAACATTCAGTACTTC.

This sequence joins TRBV6-1 and TRBJ1-3; D ambiguous. The CDR3 runs 14 residues. With 4 bases removed from V and 3 bases from J, the gap between germline ends came to 10 bases. Germline values: CDR1 MNHNS, CDR2 SASEGT. The CDR3 loop reads CASSVYLGGNTIYF. In DNA, the CDR3 is TGTGCCAGCAGTGTGTATTTAGGTGGAAACACCATATATTTT.

The rearrangement joins TRBV5-1 to TRBJ2-3; 7 bases map to TRBD2. There are 12 residues in the CDR3. V dropped 5 bases and J dropped 5; count of bases not matched to a gene: 2. The germline V gene has CDR1 SGHRS and CDR2 YFSETQ. CDR3 loop: CASSRGVDTQYF. As DNA, the CDR3 is TGCGCCAGCAGTCGGGGGGTAGATACGCAGTATTTT.

The chain employs TRBV6-6 and TRBJ1-5; 8 bases are a match to TRBD1. Germline lookup yields CDR1 MNHNY and CDR2 SVGAGI (reference sequence). Trimming cost V 8 bases and J 2 bases; bases outside gene matches: 11. The CDR3 contains 16 residues. CDR3 region: CASVRDRIMGNQPQHF. CDR3 DNA sequence: TGTGCCAGCGTTAGGGACAGGATCATGGGCAATCAGCCCCAGCATTTT.

This clone was counted a single time. This chain joins TRBV29-1 and TRBJ2-7; D possibly corresponds to TRBD2 (5 bases). Deletions cut 7 bases from V and 0 bases from J, with 16 bases between. CDR1 is SQVTM, CDR2 ANQGSEA, per germline. The CDR3 runs 14 residues. CDR3 in DNA: TGCAGCGCCATTCCGACGGGGAGCTCCTACGAGCAGTACTTC. It encodes CSAIPTGSSYEQYF.

This clone was observed a handful of times. The chain uses TRBV5-6 and TRBJ1-2; D gene ambiguous. The V gene's germline CDR1 is SGHDT and CDR2 YYEEEE. V lost 0 bases and J 4 bases, leaving 10 bases between the germline ends. There are 14 residues in the CDR3. For the CDR3, the DNA is TGTGCCAGCAGCTTGGTCGGCAAACCCTATGGCTACACCTTC. This translates into CASSLVGKPYGYTF.

V gene TRBV11-2 combines with J gene TRBJ2-2; D not certain. The CDR3 length is 16 residues. V gave up 5 bases and J gave up 0 bases, with 13 bases separating them. CDR1 is SGHAT and CDR2 is FQNNGV in the germline V gene. CDR3 in amino acids: CASSPASAANTGELFF. The CDR3 DNA follows: TGTGCCAGCAGCCCCGCAAGCGCGGCGAACACCGGGGAGCTGTTTTTT. The full variable domain, completed using reference TRBV11-2 and TRBJ2-2, is EAGVAQSPRYKIIEKRQSVAFWCNPISGHATLYWYQQILGQGPKLLIQFQNNGVVDDSQLPKDRFSAERLKGVDSTLKIQPAKLEDSAVYLCASSPASAANTGELFFGEGSRLTVL.

This clone appeared a single time. The chain recombines TRBV11-2 with TRBJ2-1; D may be TRBD1 (5 bases). The V gene's germline CDR1 is SGHAT and CDR2 FQNNGV. The CDR3 spans 13 residues. Trimming took 0 bases from V and 11 from J, leaving 11 bases between them. CDR3 loop: CASSLDSQGKQFF. CDR3 nucleotide sequence: TGTGCCAGCAGCTTAGATTCCCAGGGAAAGCAGTTCTTC.

V is TRBV4-3 and J is TRBJ2-3; D not certain. The CDR3 contains 18 residues. Trimming took 1 base from V and 4 from J, leaving 21 bases between them. Germline lookup yields CDR1 LGHNA and CDR2 YSLEER. For the CDR3, the DNA is TGCGCCAGCAGCCAAGCCCCTTATAAGCCGGACGGATCAGATACGCAGTATTTT. Amino acid sequence: CASSQAPYKPDGSDTQYF.

The sample holds a few counts of this clone. This rearrangement joins TRBV18 to TRBJ2-2; 7 positions agree with TRBD1. CDR3 length: 17 residues. V lost 0 bases and J lost 5; bases outside the gene matches: 9. Looked up from germline, CDR1 is KGHSH and CDR2 is LQKENI. The chain's CDR3 is CASSPPTGASLTGELFF. CDR3 bases: TGTGCCAGCTCACCACCCACAGGGGCCTCATTAACCGGGGAGCTGTTTTTT.

This sequence joins TRBV27 and TRBJ2-7, with a tentative D call TRBD1 (6 bases). The ends were cut back, 5 bases at V and 2 bases at J, with 19 bases in the middle. There are 16 residues in the CDR3. The germline CDR1 and CDR2 sequences are MNHEY and SMNVEV (reference sequence). CDR3 bases: TGTGCCAGCAGTCCCAAGCTCAGGGGACCTGCCTACGAGCAGTACTTC. This translates into CASSPKLRGPAYEQYF.

The chain recombines TRBV7-3 with TRBJ2-1, with 8 bases that match TRBD2. Germline V lookup: CDR1 SGHTA, CDR2 FQGTGA. The V segment lost 5 bases and the J segment 4 bases; nucleotides outside the gene matches: 7. This CDR3 comprises 15 residues. Here the CDR3 DNA reads TGTGCCAGCAGCCCGGGAGCGGGAGAGTACAATGAGCAGTTCTTC. Its translation: CASSPGAGEYNEQFF.

V and J are TRBV5-1 and TRBJ2-3; TRBD1 matches at 11 bases. The germline V gene encodes CDR1 SGHRS and CDR2 YFSETQ. V lost 0 bases, J lost 4 bases, and 4 bases stayed unmatched. The CDR3 has 16 amino acids. CDR3 in DNA: TGCGCCAGCAGCTTGGGGAGGACAGGGGGCGCAGATACGCAGTATTTT. It codes for CASSLGRTGGADTQYF. The full variable domain, completed using reference TRBV5-1 and TRBJ2-3, is KAGVTQTPRYLIKTRGQQVTLSCSPISGHRSVSWYQQTPGQGLQFLFEYFSETQRNKGNFPGRFSGRQFSNSRSEMNVSTLELGDSALYLCASSLGRTGGADTQYFGPGTRLTVL.

In this sample, this clone turned up once. The chain is built from TRBV5-4 and TRBJ2-2; perhaps D is TRBD1 or TRBD2 (6 bases each). Between the trimmed V and J ends, which lost 0 bases and 6 bases, there was a span of 18 bases. CDR1 and CDR2 from the germline V gene are SGHNT and YYREEE (reference sequence). This CDR3 has 17 residues. CDR3 protein: CASSLGLGGGSAGELFF. In nucleotides, the CDR3 is TGTGCCAGCAGCTTGGGTCTGGGGGGCGGTTCAGCCGGGGAGCTGTTTTTT.

The chain recombines TRBV27 with TRBJ1-6, with 7 positions matching TRBD1. V dropped 4 bases and J dropped 11; count of bases not matched to a gene: 2. Germline V gene lookup returns CDR1 MNHEY and CDR2 SMNVEV (reference sequence). The CDR3 covers 12 residues. This CDR3 reads CASSYGTAPLHF. CDR3 coding DNA: TGTGCCAGCAGTTATGGGACAGCACCCCTCCACTTT.

The chain is built from TRBV10-3 and TRBJ1-1; possibly TRBD1 for D (6 bases). CDR3 length equals 13 residues. The V and J ends lost 0 bases and 8 bases respectively, with 10 bases between them. CDR1 and CDR2 from the germline V gene are ENHRY and SYGVKD. The CDR3 coding sequence is TGTGCCATCAGTGAGTCCTCAGGGGCAGAAGCTTTCTTT. It codes for CAISESSGAEAFF.

The chain combines TRBV28 with TRBJ2-3; D possibly uses TRBD1 or TRBD2 (5 bases each). Germline V gives CDR1 MDHEN, CDR2 SYDVKM. The germline V and J ends were trimmed by 8 bases and 5 bases, with 23 bases remaining between them. This CDR3 is 16 amino acids long. In DNA form, the CDR3 reads TGTGCCAGCGCGAAGACACTAGGGGTTGATGGAGATACGCAGTATTTT. Protein product: CASAKTLGVDGDTQYF.

This rearrangement joins TRBV15 to TRBJ1-2; D is possibly TRBD1 (5 bases). The germline V gene encodes CDR1 LNHNV and CDR2 YYDKDF (reference sequence). V lost 3 bases and J lost 2, with 13 bases in between. This CDR3 is built from 15 residues. Here the CDR3 reads CATSRVTGGNYGYTF. DNA of the CDR3: TGTGCCACCAGCAGGGTTACGGGGGGGAACTATGGCTACACCTTC. Together with reference TRBV15 and TRBJ1-2, the CDR3 gives the full variable domain: DAMVIQNPRYQVTQFGKPVTLSCSQTLNHNVMYWYQQKSSQAPKLLFHYYDKDFNNEADTPDNFQSRRPNTSFCFLDIRSPGLGDTAMYLCATSRVTGGNYGYTFGSGTRLTVV.